This T cell receptor (beta chain) appears in the sequencing data of a study of blood T cell repertoires in COVID-19. Trimming left V 7 bases short and J 6 bases short, with 19 bases between. Germline values: CDR1 MNHEY, CDR2 SVGAGI. This CDR3 spans 14 amino acids. Repertoires were generated with immunoSEQ multiplex PCR, while TCRdb's copy carries only in-frame clones and drops some. The data hold around 480,000 clones, with 88% observed a single time. The sample taken for sequencing was peripheral blood. The rearrangement links TRBV6-5 to TRBJ2-7, with D possibly TRBD2 on 5 matching bases. The sequence came from a woman in her fifties or sixties with COVID-19, enrolled during active disease. The CDR3 DNA follows: TGTGCCAGCACCTTAGGTAGAGGGTTTTCCGAGCAGTACTTC. Protein sequence: CASTLGRGFSEQYF.